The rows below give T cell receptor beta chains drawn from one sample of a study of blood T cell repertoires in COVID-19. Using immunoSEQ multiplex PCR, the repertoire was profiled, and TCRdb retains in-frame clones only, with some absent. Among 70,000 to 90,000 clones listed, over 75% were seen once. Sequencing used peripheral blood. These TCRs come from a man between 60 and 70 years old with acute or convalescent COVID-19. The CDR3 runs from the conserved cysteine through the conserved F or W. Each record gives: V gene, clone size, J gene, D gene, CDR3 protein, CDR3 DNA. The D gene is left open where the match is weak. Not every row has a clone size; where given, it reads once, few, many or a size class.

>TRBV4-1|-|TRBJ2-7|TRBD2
CASSQVASGFPYEQYF
TGCGCCAGCAGCCAAGTGGCTAGCGGGTTCCCCTACGAGCAGTACTTC
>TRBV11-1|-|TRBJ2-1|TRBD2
CASRGLAGHNEQFF
TGTGCCAGCAGGGGGCTAGCGGGGCACAATGAGCAGTTCTTC
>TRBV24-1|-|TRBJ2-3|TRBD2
CATSDSRLAGTTDTQYF
TGTGCCACCAGTGATTCGCGACTAGCGGGGACCACAGATACGCAGTATTTT
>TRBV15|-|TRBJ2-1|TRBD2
CATSRSTSGSFNEQFF
TGTGCCACCAGCAGATCCACTAGCGGGAGTTTCAATGAGCAGTTCTTC
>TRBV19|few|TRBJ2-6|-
CASSIIIWAAQDSGANVLTF
TGTGCCAGTAGTATAATTATCTGGGCTGCCCAAGACTCTGGGGCCAACGTCCTGACTTTC
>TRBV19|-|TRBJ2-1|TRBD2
CASTKESGGQGVRQFF
TGTGCCAGTACCAAGGAGAGCGGGGGCCAAGGGGTACGGCAGTTCTTC
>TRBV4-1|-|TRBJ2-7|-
CASSQEGGRADTYEQYF
TGCGCCAGCAGCCAAGAAGGGGGGAGGGCCGACACCTACGAGCAGTACTTC
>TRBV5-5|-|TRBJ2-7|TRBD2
CASSDPGLAANYEQYF
TGTGCCAGCAGCGACCCGGGACTAGCGGCAAACTACGAGCAGTACTTC
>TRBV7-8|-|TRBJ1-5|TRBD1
CASSLRAGQGVQPQHF
TGTGCCAGCAGCTTAAGGGCGGGACAGGGAGTCCAGCCCCAGCATTTT
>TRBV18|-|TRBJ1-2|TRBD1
CASSQEDRIYGYTF
TGTGCCAGCTCACAAGAGGACAGGATCTATGGCTACACCTTC
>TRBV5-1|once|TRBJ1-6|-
CASSLVGGARNSPLHF
TGCGCCAGCAGCTTGGTTGGGGGGGCGCGAAATTCACCCCTCCACTTT
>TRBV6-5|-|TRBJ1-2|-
CASDTTGSYGYTF
TGTGCCAGCGATACAACAGGATCCTATGGCTACACCTTC
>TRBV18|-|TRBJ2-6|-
CASSLETGANVLTF
TGTGCCAGCTCACTAGAAACTGGGGCCAACGTCCTGACTTTC
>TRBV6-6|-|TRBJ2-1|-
CASSSARRNNEQFF
TGTGCCAGCAGTTCCGCCCGGAGGAACAATGAGCAGTTCTTC
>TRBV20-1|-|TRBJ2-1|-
CSATPRDEQFF
TGCAGTGCTACCCCGCGGGATGAGCAGTTCTTC
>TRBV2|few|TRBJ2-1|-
CASSEASFHEQFF
TGTGCCAGCAGTGAAGCATCCTTCCATGAGCAGTTCTTC
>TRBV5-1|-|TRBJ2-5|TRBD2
CASSRQGLALQETQYF
TGCGCCAGCAGCCGCCAGGGACTAGCGCTCCAAGAGACCCAGTACTTC
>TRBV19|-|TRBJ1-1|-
CASSLRGGSMFF
TGTGCCAGTAGTTTAAGAGGGGGATCGATGTTCTTT
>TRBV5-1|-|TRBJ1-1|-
CASSLDGGALTEAFF
TGCGCCAGCAGCTTAGATGGAGGGGCGCTCACTGAAGCTTTCTTT
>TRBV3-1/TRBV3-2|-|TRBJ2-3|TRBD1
CASSRQGEFTDTQYF
TGTGCCAGCAGCCGACAGGGAGAGTTCACAGATACGCAGTATTTT
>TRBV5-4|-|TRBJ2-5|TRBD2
CASSLGLAKHF
TGTGCCAGCAGCTTGGGACTAGCGAAACACTTC
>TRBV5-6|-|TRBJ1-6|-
CASSLDSNSPLHF
TGTGCCAGCAGCTTAGACAGCAATTCACCCCTCCACTTT
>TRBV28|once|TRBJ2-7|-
CASSSRLPVIQQYF
TGTGCCAGCAGTTCCCGACTCCCTGTGATTCAGCAGTACTTC
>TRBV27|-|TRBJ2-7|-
CASTPLGTTYEQYF
TGTGCCAGCACCCCGCTCGGGACAACCTACGAGCAGTACTTC
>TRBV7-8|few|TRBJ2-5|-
CASSLRGQETQYF
TGTGCCAGCAGCTTGAGGGGGCAAGAGACCCAGTACTTC
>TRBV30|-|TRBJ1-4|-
CAWSVFSRVGKLFF
TGTGCCTGGAGTGTTTTTTCACGAGTTGGAAAACTGTTTTTT
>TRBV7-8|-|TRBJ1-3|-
CASSLHTADGNTIYF
TGTGCCAGCAGCTTACATACGGCGGATGGAAACACCATATATTTT
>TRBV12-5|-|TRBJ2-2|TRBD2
CASGLGTSGNTGELFF
TGTGCTAGTGGTTTGGGGACTAGCGGGAACACCGGGGAGCTGTTTTTT
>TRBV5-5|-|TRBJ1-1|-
CASSLVYKNTEAFF
TGTGCCAGCAGCTTGGTTTACAAGAACACTGAAGCTTTCTTT
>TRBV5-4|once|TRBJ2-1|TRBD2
CASSSGLAGPRAEQFF
TGTGCCAGCAGCTCGGGACTAGCGGGGCCTCGGGCTGAGCAGTTCTTC
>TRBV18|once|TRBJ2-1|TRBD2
CASSPLGLAGEQFF
TGTGCCAGCTCACCACTGGGACTAGCGGGTGAGCAGTTCTTC
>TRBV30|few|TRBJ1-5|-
CAWSKDRSNQPQHF
TGTGCCTGGAGTAAGGACAGAAGCAATCAGCCCCAGCATTTT
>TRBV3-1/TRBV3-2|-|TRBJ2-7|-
CASSETGSYEQYF
TGTGCCAGCAGCGAGACAGGTTCCTACGAGCAGTACTTC
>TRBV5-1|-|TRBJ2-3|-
CASTEQRAGDTQYF
TGCGCCAGCACCGAACAGAGGGCCGGAGATACGCAGTATTTT
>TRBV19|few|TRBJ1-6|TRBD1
CASKAVDREAYGSPLHF
TGTGCCAGTAAGGCTGTGGACAGGGAAGCGTATGGTTCACCCCTCCACTTT
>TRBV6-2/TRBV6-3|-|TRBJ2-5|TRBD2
CASSYGVAGGRETQYF
TGTGCCAGCAGTTACGGGGTAGCGGGGGGGCGTGAGACCCAGTACTTC
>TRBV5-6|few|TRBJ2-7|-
CASSLSREQYF
TGTGCCAGCAGCTTGTCCCGGGAGCAGTACTTC
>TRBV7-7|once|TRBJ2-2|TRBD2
CASSRTSGRAGELFF
TGTGCCAGCAGCCGGACTAGCGGGAGGGCCGGGGAGCTGTTTTTT
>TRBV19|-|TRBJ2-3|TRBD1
CASTGTGVTDTQYF
TGTGCCAGTACAGGGACAGGGGTTACAGATACGCAGTATTTT
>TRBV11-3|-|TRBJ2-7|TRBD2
CASSTSGTNSYEQYF
TGTGCCAGCAGCACCAGCGGGACCAACTCCTACGAGCAGTACTTC
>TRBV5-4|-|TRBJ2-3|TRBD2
CASSSGSDDTQYF
TGTGCCAGCAGCAGCGGGAGCGACGATACGCAGTATTTT
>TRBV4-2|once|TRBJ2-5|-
CASSQGGTQETQYF
TGTGCCAGCAGCCAAGGAGGGACTCAAGAGACCCAGTACTTC
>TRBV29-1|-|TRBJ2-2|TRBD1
CSVESTGGVGELFF
TGCAGCGTTGAGAGTACAGGGGGTGTCGGGGAGCTGTTTTTT
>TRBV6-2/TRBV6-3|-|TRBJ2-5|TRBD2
CASSPPGLAGGFQETQYF
TGTGCCAGCAGCCCGCCGGGACTAGCGGGGGGGTTCCAAGAGACCCAGTACTTC
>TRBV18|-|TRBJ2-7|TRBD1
CASSRGQGPSYEQYF
TGTGCCAGCTCCCGGGGACAGGGGCCCTCCTACGAGCAGTACTTC
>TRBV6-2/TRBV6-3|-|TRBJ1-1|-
CASSYGRRNTEAFF
TGTGCCAGCAGTTACGGTAGAAGGAACACTGAAGCTTTCTTT